This TCR beta chain was captured in a study of T cell changes during pregnancy in multiple sclerosis. Method: immunoSEQ multiplex PCR; TCRdb's copy keeps in-frame clones and lacks some. This table holds roughly 32,000 clones, about 87% found once. Germline V gene sequence: CDR1 SGDLS, CDR2 YYNGEE. The CDR3 is 12 residues long. V was clipped by 4 bases and J by 6 bases, with 11 bases between them. V is TRBV9 and J is TRBJ2-7; the D gene is possibly TRBD1 (6 bases). This sequence originates from a female donor with multiple sclerosis, enrolled in a pregnancy study. This specimen was CD8+ T cells from peripheral blood mononuclear cells, taken in the third trimester of pregnancy. As DNA, the CDR3 is TGTGCCAGCAGCTCCACAGGGACCGAGCAGTACTTC. Its protein is CASSSTGTEQYF.